This TCR beta chain is drawn from a study of cytomegalovirus exposure and HLA in healthy donors. As to this clone: No antigen is known for it.

Primers: 60 Vbeta forward and 13 Jbeta reverse. Sequencing used immunoSEQ multiplex PCR; TCRdb keeps in-frame clones, though not all of them. The sample yields 180,000 or so clones, 75% seen once. The CDR3 loop spans 17 amino acids. V dropped 5 bases and J dropped 5; count of bases not matched to a gene: 10. CDR1 is PRHDT and CDR2 is FYEKMQ in the germline V gene (reference sequence). The study's findings and limits: Later work showed greater clonal expansion in HLA-associated TCR beta chains than in equally common others. The study flagged some 170 TCR beta chains as cytomegalovirus-associated.

Input material: PBMCs. This clonotype originated in a woman in her thirties or forties in good health and CMV-seropositive. The rearrangement links TRBV13 to TRBJ2-5; TRBD2 aligns across 14 bases. The CDR3 loop is CASSPEGLAGVGETQYF. Written as DNA, the CDR3 is TGTGCCAGCAGCCCAGAGGGACTAGCGGGAGTAGGGGAGACCCAGTACTTC. The full variable domain, rest sourced from reference TRBV13 and TRBJ2-5, is AAGVIQSPRHLIKEKRETATLKCYPIPRHDTVYWYQQGPGQDPQFLISFYEKMQSDKGSIPDRFSAQQFSDYHSELNMSSLELGDSALYFCASSPEGLAGVGETQYFGPGTRLLVL.